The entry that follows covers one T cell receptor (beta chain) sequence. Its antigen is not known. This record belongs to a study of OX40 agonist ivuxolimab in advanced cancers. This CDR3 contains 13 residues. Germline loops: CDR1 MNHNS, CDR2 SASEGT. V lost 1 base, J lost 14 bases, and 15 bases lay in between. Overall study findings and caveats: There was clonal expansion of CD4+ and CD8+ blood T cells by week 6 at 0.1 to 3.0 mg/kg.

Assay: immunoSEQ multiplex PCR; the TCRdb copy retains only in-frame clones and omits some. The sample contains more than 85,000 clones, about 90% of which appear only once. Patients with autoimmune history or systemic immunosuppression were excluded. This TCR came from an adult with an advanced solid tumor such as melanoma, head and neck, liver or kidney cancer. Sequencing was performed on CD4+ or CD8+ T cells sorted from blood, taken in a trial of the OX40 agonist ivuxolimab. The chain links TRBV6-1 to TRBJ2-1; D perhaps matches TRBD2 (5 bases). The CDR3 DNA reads TGTGCCAGCAGTGAAGGTCGTCGAACTAGTAAGTTCTTC. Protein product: CASSEGRRTSKFF.